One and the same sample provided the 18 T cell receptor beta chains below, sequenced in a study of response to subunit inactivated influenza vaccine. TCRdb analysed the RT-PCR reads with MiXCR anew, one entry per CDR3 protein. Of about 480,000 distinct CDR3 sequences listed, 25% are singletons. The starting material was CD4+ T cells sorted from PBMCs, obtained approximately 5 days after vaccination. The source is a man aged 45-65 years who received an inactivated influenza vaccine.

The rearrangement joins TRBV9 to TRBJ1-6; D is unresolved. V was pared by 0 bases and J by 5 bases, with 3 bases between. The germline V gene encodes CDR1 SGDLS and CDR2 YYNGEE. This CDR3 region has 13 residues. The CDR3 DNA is TGTGCCAGCAGCGTAGTGGATAATTCACCCCTCCACTTT. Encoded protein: CASSVVDNSPLHF.

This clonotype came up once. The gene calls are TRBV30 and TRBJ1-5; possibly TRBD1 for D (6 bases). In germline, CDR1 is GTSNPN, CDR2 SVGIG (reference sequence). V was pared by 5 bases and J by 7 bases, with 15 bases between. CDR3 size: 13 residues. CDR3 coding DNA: TGTGCCTGGGGATTAGGGGGGGGCCAGCCCCAGCATTTT. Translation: CAWGLGGGQPQHF. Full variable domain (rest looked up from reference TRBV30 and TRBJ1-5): SQTIHQWPATLVQPVGSPLSLECTVEGTSNPNLYWYRQAAGRGLQLLFYSVGIGQISSEVPQNLSASRPQDRQFILSSKKLLLSDSGFYLCAWGLGGGQPQHFGDGTRLSIL.

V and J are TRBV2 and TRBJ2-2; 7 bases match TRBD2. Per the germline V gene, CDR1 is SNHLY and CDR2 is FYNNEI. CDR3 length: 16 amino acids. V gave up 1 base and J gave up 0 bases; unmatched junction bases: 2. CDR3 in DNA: TGTGCCAGCAGTGAAGGGGGGGGGACGAACACCGGGGAGCTGTTTTTT. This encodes CASSEGGGTNTGELFF.

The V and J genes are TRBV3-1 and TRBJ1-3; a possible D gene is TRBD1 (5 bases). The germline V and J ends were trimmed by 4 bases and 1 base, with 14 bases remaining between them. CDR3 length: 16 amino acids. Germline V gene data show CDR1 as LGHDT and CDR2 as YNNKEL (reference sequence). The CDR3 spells CASSPRQRSSGNTIYF. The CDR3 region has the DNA TGTGCCAGCAGCCCACGACAGAGATCATCTGGAAACACCATATATTTT.

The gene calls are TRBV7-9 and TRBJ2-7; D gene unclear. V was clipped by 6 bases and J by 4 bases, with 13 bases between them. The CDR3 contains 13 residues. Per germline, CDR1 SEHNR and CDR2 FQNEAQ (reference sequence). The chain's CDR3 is CASRPPHLYEQYF. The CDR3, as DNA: TGTGCCAGCAGACCTCCCCATCTATACGAGCAGTACTTC.

The CDR3 here is CSVGENRGETQYF. The CDR3 nucleotides read TGCAGCGTTGGAGAAAACAGGGGGGAGACCCAGTACTTC. This rearrangement joins TRBV29-1 to TRBJ2-5; 8 positions match TRBD1. The J segment lost 5 bases and the V segment lost 4 bases, leaving 6 bases of the junction unmatched. CDR1 is SQVTM, CDR2 ANQGSEA, per germline. The CDR3 has 13 residues. The full variable domain, in which reference TRBV29-1 and TRBJ2-5 provide the parts outside the CDR3, is SAVISQKPSRDICQRGTSLTIQCQVDSQVTMMFWYRQQPGQSLTLIATANQGSEATYESGFVIDKFPISRPNLTFSTLTVSNMSPEDSSIYLCSVGENRGETQYFGPGTRLLVL.

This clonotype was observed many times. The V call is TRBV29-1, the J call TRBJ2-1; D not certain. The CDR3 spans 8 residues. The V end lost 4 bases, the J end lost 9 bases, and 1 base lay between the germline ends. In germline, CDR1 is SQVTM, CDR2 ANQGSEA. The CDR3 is CSVGEQFF. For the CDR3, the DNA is TGCAGCGTTGGTGAGCAGTTCTTC.

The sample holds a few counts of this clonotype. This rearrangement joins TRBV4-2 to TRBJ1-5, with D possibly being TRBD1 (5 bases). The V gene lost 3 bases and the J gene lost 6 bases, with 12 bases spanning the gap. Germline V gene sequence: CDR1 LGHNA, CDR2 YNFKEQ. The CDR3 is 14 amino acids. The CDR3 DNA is TGTGCCAGCAGCCAGGGGGGAAGGGGTCAGCCCCAGCATTTT. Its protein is CASSQGGRGQPQHF.

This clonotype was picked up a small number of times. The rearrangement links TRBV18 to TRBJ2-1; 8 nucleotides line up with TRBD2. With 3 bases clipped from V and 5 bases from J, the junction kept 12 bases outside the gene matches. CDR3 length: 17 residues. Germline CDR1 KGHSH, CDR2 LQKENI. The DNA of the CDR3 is TGTGCCAGCTCACCCCCGGGACTAGGAGATATTAACAATGAGCAGTTCTTC. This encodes CASSPPGLGDINNEQFF.

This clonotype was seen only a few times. The CDR3 DNA reads TGTGCCAGCAGTTACGGTGCAAATGAGCAGTTCTTC. Translated: CASSYGANEQFF. The chain has TRBV6-5 and TRBJ2-1; no reliable D call. Germline V gene sequence: CDR1 MNHEY, CDR2 SVGAGI. Trimming pared 2 bases from V and 7 bases from J, leaving 6 bases between. This CDR3 has 12 amino acids.

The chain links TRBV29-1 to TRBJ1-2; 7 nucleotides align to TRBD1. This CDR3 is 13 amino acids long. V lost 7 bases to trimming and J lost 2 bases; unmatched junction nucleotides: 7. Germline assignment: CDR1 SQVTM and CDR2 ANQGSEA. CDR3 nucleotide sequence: TGCAGCGGGGCTGACAGGGAAAACTATGGCTACACCTTC. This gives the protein CSGADRENYGYTF.

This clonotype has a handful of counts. DNA of the CDR3: TGTGCCAGCAGTAACCCGACCGTATCGACTAGCACAGATACGCAGTATTTT. Residues: CASSNPTVSTSTDTQYF. This chain uses TRBV6-5 with TRBJ2-3, with D unclear. V was clipped by 5 bases and J by 0 bases, with 18 bases between them. The CDR3 has 17 amino acids. Germline V gives CDR1 MNHEY, CDR2 SVGAGI.

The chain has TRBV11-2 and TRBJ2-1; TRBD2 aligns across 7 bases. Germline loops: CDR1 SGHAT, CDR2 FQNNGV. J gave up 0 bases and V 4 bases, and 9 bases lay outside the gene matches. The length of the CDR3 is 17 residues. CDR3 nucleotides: TGTGCCAGCAGCTCCGTGGGAGGGGCGAGCTCCTACAATGAGCAGTTCTTC. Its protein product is CASSSVGGASSYNEQFF.

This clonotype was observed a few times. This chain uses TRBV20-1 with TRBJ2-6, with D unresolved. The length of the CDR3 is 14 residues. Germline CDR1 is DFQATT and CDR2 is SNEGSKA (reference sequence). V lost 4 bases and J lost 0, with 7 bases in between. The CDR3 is CSATTISGANVLTF. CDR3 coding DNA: TGCAGTGCTACGACAATCTCTGGGGCCAACGTCCTGACTTTC.

CDR3: CASNPGTIAYNEQFF. In DNA, the CDR3 is TGTGCCAGCAACCCCGGGACGATTGCCTACAATGAGCAGTTCTTC. The genes are TRBV11-2 and TRBJ2-1; D tentatively fits TRBD1 or TRBD2 (5 bases each). CDR1 and CDR2 from the germline V gene are SGHAT and FQNNGV. The germline V and J ends were trimmed by 7 bases and 2 bases, with 15 bases remaining between them. The CDR3 is made up of 15 amino acids.

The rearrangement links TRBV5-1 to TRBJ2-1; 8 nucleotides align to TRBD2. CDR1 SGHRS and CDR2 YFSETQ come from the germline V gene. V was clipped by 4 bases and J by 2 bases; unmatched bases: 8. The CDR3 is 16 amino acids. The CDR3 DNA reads TGCGCCAGCAGCGTGGGGGCGGGAGGCCCCTACAATGAGCAGTTCTTC. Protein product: CASSVGAGGPYNEQFF.

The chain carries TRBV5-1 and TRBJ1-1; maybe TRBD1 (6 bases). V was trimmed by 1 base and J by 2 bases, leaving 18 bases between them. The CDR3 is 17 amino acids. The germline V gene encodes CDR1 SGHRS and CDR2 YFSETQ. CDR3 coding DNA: TGCGCCAGCAGCTTGCCATATCAGGGGCGCAGAAACACTGAAGCTTTCTTT. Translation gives CASSLPYQGRRNTEAFF.

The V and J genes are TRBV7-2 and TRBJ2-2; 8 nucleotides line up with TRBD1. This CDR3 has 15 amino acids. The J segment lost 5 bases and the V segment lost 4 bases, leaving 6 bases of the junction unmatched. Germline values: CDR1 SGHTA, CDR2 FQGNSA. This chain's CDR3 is CASSWTRQGTGELFF. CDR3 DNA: TGTGCCAGCAGCTGGACACGACAGGGGACCGGGGAGCTGTTTTTT.